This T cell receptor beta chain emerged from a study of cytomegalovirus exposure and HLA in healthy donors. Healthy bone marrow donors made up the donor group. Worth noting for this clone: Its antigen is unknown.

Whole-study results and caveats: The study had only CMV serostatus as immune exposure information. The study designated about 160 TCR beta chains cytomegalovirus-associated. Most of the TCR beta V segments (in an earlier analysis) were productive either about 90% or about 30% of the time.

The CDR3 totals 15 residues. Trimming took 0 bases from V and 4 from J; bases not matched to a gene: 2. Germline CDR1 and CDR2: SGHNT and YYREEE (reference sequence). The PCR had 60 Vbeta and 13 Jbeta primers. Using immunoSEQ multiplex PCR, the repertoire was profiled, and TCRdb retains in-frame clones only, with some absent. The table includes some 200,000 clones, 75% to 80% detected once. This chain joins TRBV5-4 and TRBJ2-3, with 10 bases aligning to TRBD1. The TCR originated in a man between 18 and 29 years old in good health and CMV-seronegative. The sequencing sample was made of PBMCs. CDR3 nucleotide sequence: TGTGCCAGCAGCTTGGGGGACAGGGGCCCAGATACGCAGTATTTT. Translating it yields CASSLGDRGPDTQYF.